This TCR beta chain derives from a study of control samples from healthy donors and cancer patients. The CDR3 loop spans 16 amino acids. Germline CDR1 reads SGHTA; CDR2 reads FQGNSA. Trimming took 4 bases from V and 14 from J, leaving 24 bases between them. Clones were read by immunoSEQ multiplex PCR, and TCRdb kept only the in-frame ones, dropping some. The repertoire consists of more than 50,000 clones, with roughly 85% occurring once and the leading ten covering approximately 5%. This sequence was found in a man between 35 and 55 years old in good health. Source material: blood. The gene calls are TRBV7-2 and TRBJ1-6; tentatively, D is TRBD1 (6 bases). The CDR3 here is CASSSNTGTPIFSLHF. CDR3 DNA sequence: TGTGCCAGCAGCTCGAATACCGGGACACCCATTTTTTCCCTCCACTTT.